A single sample gave rise to the 31 T cell receptor beta chains below, sequenced in a study of chemoradiotherapy in HPV16-positive cancers. Some clones are missing from TCRdb's copy, which holds only in-frame ones; the method was immunoSEQ multiplex PCR. This table has about 15,000 clones, around 77% appearing once. The material was obtained from a patient who underwent chemoradiotherapy. Every receptor here comes from a human donor with HPV-associated anogenital cancer.

The rearrangement links TRBV12-5 to TRBJ2-2; D may be TRBD2 (6 bases). CDR3 size: 15 residues. The V and J ends lost 6 bases and 4 bases respectively, with 15 bases between them. Germline V CDR1 and CDR2: LGHNT, FRNRAP. The CDR3 loop is CASGSGVPGTGELFF. The CDR3 DNA reads as TGTGCTAGTGGGTCGGGGGTCCCGGGCACCGGGGAGCTGTTTTTT.

The chain is built from TRBV5-1 and TRBJ1-4; maybe TRBD1 (5 bases). Trimming left V 3 bases short and J 1 base short, with 7 bases between. The CDR3 length is 14 residues. Germline V CDR1 and CDR2: SGHRS, YFSETQ. CDR3 residues: CASSYQGTNEKLFF. Here the CDR3 DNA reads TGCGCCAGCAGCTACCAGGGAACTAATGAAAAACTGTTTTTT.

J is TRBJ2-5 and V is TRBV19, with D perhaps matching TRBD1 (7 bases). The CDR3 loop spans 13 amino acids. V lost 3 bases, J lost 7 bases, and 12 bases lay in between. The germline V gene has CDR1 LNHDA and CDR2 SQIVND (reference sequence). For the CDR3, the DNA is TGTGCCAGTAGTATCGGACAGGAGGGGACCCAGTACTTC. This codes for CASSIGQEGTQYF. Full variable domain (outside the CDR3, taken from reference TRBV19 and TRBJ2-5): DGGITQSPKYLFRKEGQNVTLSCEQNLNHDAMYWYRQDPGQGLRLIYYSQIVNDFQKGDIAEGYSVSREKKESFPLTVTSAQKNPTAFYLCASSIGQEGTQYFGPGTRLLVL.

The J gene is TRBJ1-1, the V gene TRBV5-1; a weak D match, TRBD1 (6 bases). The CDR3 contains 14 residues. V lost 4 bases and J lost 4, with 14 bases in between. The V gene's germline CDR1 is SGHRS and CDR2 YFSETQ. The CDR3 DNA is TGCGCCAGCAGCAACAGGGAAGGAACCACTGAAGCTTTCTTT. Protein: CASSNREGTTEAFF. Looking up the rest from reference TRBV5-1 and TRBJ1-1 gives the full variable domain: KAGVTQTPRYLIKTRGQQVTLSCSPISGHRSVSWYQQTPGQGLQFLFEYFSETQRNKGNFPGRFSGRQFSNSRSEMNVSTLELGDSALYLCASSNREGTTEAFFGQGTRLTVV.

The chain uses TRBV9 and TRBJ1-1; D is perhaps TRBD1 (6 bases). Trimming stripped 4 bases from V and 5 bases from J, with 12 bases between. In germline, CDR1 is SGDLS, CDR2 YYNGEE. CDR3 length: 13 amino acids. CDR3 bases: TGTGCCAGCAGCACAGGGATGGGTACTGAAGCTTTCTTT. Translating gives CASSTGMGTEAFF.

CDR3 loop: CASSVWTYTEAFF. In DNA, the CDR3 is TGTGCCAGCAGCGTATGGACTTACACTGAAGCTTTCTTT. The rearrangement links TRBV9 to TRBJ1-1; D is ambiguous. The CDR3 is 13 residues long. The V and J ends lost 1 base and 3 bases respectively, with 7 bases between them. CDR1 is SGDLS, CDR2 YYNGEE, per germline.

This clone was recorded once. This chain links TRBV9 with TRBJ2-5; TRBD1 is a possible D gene (5 bases). This CDR3 region has 15 residues. Germline lookup yields CDR1 SGDLS and CDR2 YYNGEE. The V end was cut by 1 base, the J end by 2 bases, with 12 bases between. The DNA of the CDR3 is TGTGCCAGCAGCGTATTAGGGGTGTCGCAAGAGACCCAGTACTTC. This encodes CASSVLGVSQETQYF.

This clone turned up a few times. This chain joins TRBV5-1 and TRBJ2-7; D remains ambiguous. V shed 4 bases and J shed 5 bases, with 13 bases lying between them. Per germline, CDR1 SGHRS and CDR2 YFSETQ. This CDR3 has 13 amino acids. CDR3 bases: TGCGCCAGCAGCGTTGTGGGGTTCCACGAGCAGTACTTC. The encoded protein is CASSVVGFHEQYF.

This clone has more than one count but fewer than ten. The rearrangement joins TRBV28 to TRBJ1-6, with 9 bases aligning to TRBD1. This CDR3 has 16 amino acids. In germline, CDR1 is MDHEN, CDR2 SYDVKM. J gave up 5 bases and V 5 bases, and 7 bases lay outside the gene matches. CDR3 DNA sequence: TGTGCCAGCAGTACCCAGACAGGGGGGAATAATTCACCCCTCCACTTT. This codes for CASSTQTGGNNSPLHF.

The V call is TRBV10-1, the J call TRBJ1-2; no clear D gene. The CDR3 consists of 13 residues. V was cut by 9 bases and J by 6 bases, with 17 bases left in between. Germline V gene lookup returns CDR1 WNHNN and CDR2 SYGVQD (reference sequence). The CDR3 DNA follows: TGCGCCAGTAGACGACACCCTTGGGATGGCTACACCTTC. It encodes CASRRHPWDGYTF.

The chain recombines TRBV2 with TRBJ1-2; D possibly corresponds to TRBD1 (6 bases). Deletions cut 6 bases from V and 8 bases from J, with 16 bases between. This CDR3 spans 13 amino acids. Germline CDR1 reads SNHLY; CDR2 reads FYNNEI. In DNA, the CDR3 is TGTGCCAGCAGAGAGGACACGGGGGCCGGCTACACCTTC. This gives the protein CASREDTGAGYTF.

The chain joins TRBV18 to TRBJ1-1, with TRBD1 matching over 12 bases. The CDR3 has 14 residues. In germline, CDR1 is KGHSH, CDR2 LQKENI. V lost 6 bases and J lost 4; bases outside the gene matches: 3. DNA of the CDR3: TGTGCCAGCTCGGGACAGGGGGCCCCCACTGAAGCTTTCTTT. Translation gives CASSGQGAPTEAFF.

Only a few counts were recorded for this clone. The chain uses TRBV4-3 and TRBJ1-2, with D perhaps TRBD1 (6 bases). This CDR3 spans 15 amino acids. Germline V gene lookup returns CDR1 LGHNA and CDR2 YSLEER. Deletions cut 0 bases from V and 8 bases from J, with 16 bases between. This CDR3 reads CASSQERTARLGYTF. The CDR3 DNA reads as TGCGCCAGCAGCCAAGAGCGGACAGCCAGGTTGGGCTACACCTTC.

This clone occurred a few times. The V and J genes are TRBV7-2 and TRBJ1-5; D unresolved. Trimming removed 5 bases at V and 7 bases at J, with 12 bases between. The CDR3 sequence is 13 residues long. CDR1 and CDR2 from the germline V gene are SGHTA and FQGNSA. The CDR3 region has the DNA TGTGCCAGCAGCCAGGACGGGCCGCAGCCCCAGCATTTT. Translated, it gives CASSQDGPQPQHF.

The chain carries TRBV11-2 and TRBJ2-5, with 15 bases that match TRBD2. V lost 4 bases and J lost 5; bases outside the gene matches: 14. This CDR3 is built from 19 residues. Germline V gives CDR1 SGHAT, CDR2 FQNNGV. The CDR3 bases are TGTGCCAGCAGCTCCGGGAAATGGGGACTAGCGGGGGGAGCGGAGACCCAGTACTTC. This gives the protein CASSSGKWGLAGGAETQYF. The complete variable domain, with remaining parts taken from reference TRBV11-2 and TRBJ2-5, reads EAGVAQSPRYKIIEKRQSVAFWCNPISGHATLYWYQQILGQGPKLLIQFQNNGVVDDSQLPKDRFSAERLKGVDSTLKIQPAKLEDSAVYLCASSSGKWGLAGGAETQYFGPGTRLLVL.

This clone has just a few counts. The chain has TRBV19 and TRBJ1-5, with D maybe TRBD1 (5 bases). The germline V gene encodes CDR1 LNHDA and CDR2 SQIVND (reference sequence). This CDR3 is 13 amino acids long. The germline V and J ends were trimmed by 5 bases and 3 bases, with 8 bases remaining between them. CDR3 loop: CASSETDNQPQHF. The CDR3 nucleotides read TGTGCCAGTAGTGAGACAGACAATCAGCCCCAGCATTTT.

The J gene is TRBJ1-1, the V gene TRBV19, with D tentatively TRBD1 (5 bases). The ends were cut back, 5 bases at V and 5 bases at J, with 9 bases in the middle. The CDR3 length is 12 residues. Germline values: CDR1 LNHDA, CDR2 SQIVND (reference sequence). The CDR3 sequence: CASSQGWTEAFF. The CDR3, as DNA: TGTGCCAGTAGTCAGGGTTGGACTGAAGCTTTCTTT.

The chain joins TRBV5-4 to TRBJ1-3; D gene uncertain. V was clipped by 0 bases and J by 0 bases, with 7 bases between them. Germline lookup yields CDR1 SGHNT and CDR2 YYREEE (reference sequence). The CDR3 runs 15 residues. CDR3 in amino acids: CASSLGAGSGNTIYF. The CDR3 bases are TGTGCCAGCAGCTTGGGTGCGGGCTCTGGAAACACCATATATTTT. The full variable domain, in which reference TRBV5-4 and TRBJ1-3 provide the parts outside the CDR3, is ETGVTQSPTHLIKTRGQQVTLRCSSQSGHNTVSWYQQALGQGPQFIFQYYREEENGRGNFPPRFSGLQFPNYSSELNVNALELDDSALYLCASSLGAGSGNTIYFGEGSWLTVV.

The gene calls are TRBV29-1 and TRBJ2-7; D is possibly TRBD1 (6 bases). Germline CDR1 is SQVTM and CDR2 is ANQGSEA. The V end was cut by 8 bases, the J end by 1 base, with 18 bases between. CDR3 size: 14 residues. The CDR3 sequence: CSTTGQGLSYEQYF. The DNA for the CDR3 is TGCAGCACCACCGGGCAGGGGCTTTCCTACGAGCAGTACTTC.

CDR3 DNA: TGTGCCAGCAGCCCCGGGACAACCTTATCCGCTGAAGCTTTCTTT. As protein: CASSPGTTLSAEAFF. The J gene is TRBJ1-1, the V gene TRBV5-4; D perhaps matches TRBD1 (6 bases). Germline CDR1 is SGHNT and CDR2 is YYREEE (reference sequence). The CDR3 has 15 residues. V was pared by 4 bases and J by 6 bases, with 19 bases between.

This chain connects TRBV6-5 to TRBJ2-7; the D gene is possibly TRBD1 (6 bases). The germline V and J ends were trimmed by 6 bases and 5 bases, with 14 bases remaining between them. CDR3 length: 13 amino acids. The germline V gene encodes CDR1 MNHEY and CDR2 SVGAGI. The CDR3 loop is CASSFDRINEQYF. For the CDR3, the DNA is TGTGCCAGCAGCTTTGACAGGATCAACGAGCAGTACTTC.

This clone was recorded once. V and J are TRBV5-1 and TRBJ2-1; the D gene is possibly TRBD1 (6 bases). V lost 4 bases to trimming and J lost 0 bases, with 14 bases between them. The CDR3 spans 16 residues. Germline CDR1 is SGHRS and CDR2 is YFSETQ. In DNA, the CDR3 is TGCGCCAGCAGCCTCAGACAGGCGAGCTCCTACAATGAGCAGTTCTTC. Its protein product is CASSLRQASSYNEQFF.

This CDR3 reads CSVEDRGAGGPADTQYF. The DNA for the CDR3 is TGCAGCGTTGAAGATAGAGGAGCGGGGGGGCCTGCAGATACGCAGTATTTT. This chain uses TRBV29-1 with TRBJ2-3; 10 positions match TRBD2. After removal of 0 bases from V and 4 bases from J, the junction contained 10 bases not matched to a gene. Germline assignment: CDR1 SQVTM and CDR2 ANQGSEA. The CDR3 length is 17 residues.

V gene TRBV2 combines with J gene TRBJ1-5; D uncertain. The ends were cut back, 3 bases at V and 9 bases at J, with 12 bases in the middle. CDR3 size: 13 residues. CDR1 SNHLY and CDR2 FYNNEI come from the germline V gene. CDR3 region: CASSDRARVPQHF. CDR3 DNA sequence: TGTGCCAGCAGTGACCGGGCTAGGGTGCCCCAGCATTTT.

This sequence joins TRBV7-6 and TRBJ1-4, with TRBD1 as a possible D gene (6 bases). Germline values: CDR1 SGHVS, CDR2 FNYEAQ. CDR3 length: 15 amino acids. With 5 bases removed from V and 3 bases from J, the gap between germline ends came to 13 bases. The CDR3 region has the DNA TGTGCCAGCAGCCTAAATAAGGGGGCTAATGAAAAACTGTTTTTT. It translates to CASSLNKGANEKLFF.

The chain employs TRBV7-8 and TRBJ2-5; no clear D gene. The V gene's germline CDR1 is SGHVS and CDR2 FQNEAQ. V gave up 1 base and J gave up 4 bases, with 13 bases separating them. The CDR3 is made up of 15 amino acids. The DNA for the CDR3 is TGTGCCAGCAGCTTAGGGGTGCAGGACGGAGAGACCCAGTACTTC. It yields the protein CASSLGVQDGETQYF. Full variable domain (outside the CDR3, taken from reference TRBV7-8 and TRBJ2-5): GAGVSQSPRYKVAKRGQDVALRCDPISGHVSLFWYQQALGQGPEFLTYFQNEAQLDKSGLPSDRFFAERPEGSVSTLKIQRTQQEDSAVYLCASSLGVQDGETQYFGPGTRLLVL.

The chain links TRBV5-4 to TRBJ1-5; tentative D call: TRBD1 (6 bases). Trimming removed 2 bases from V and 5 bases from J, with 8 bases in between. Germline CDR1 SGHNT, CDR2 YYREEE (reference sequence). The CDR3 is 13 amino acids. CDR3 sequence: CASSLQGDQPQHF. CDR3 DNA: TGTGCCAGCAGCTTACAGGGTGATCAGCCCCAGCATTTT.

The CDR3 loop reads CASSLGRNAYEQYF. The CDR3 bases are TGTGCCAGCAGCTTAGGAAGAAATGCCTACGAGCAGTACTTC. The gene calls are TRBV11-1 and TRBJ2-7; D gene ambiguous. Trimming cost V 1 base and J 2 bases, with 9 bases left between them. CDR1 and CDR2 (germline): SGHAT, FQDESV (reference sequence). CDR3 length: 14 amino acids.

The V and J genes are TRBV2 and TRBJ2-7; the match to TRBD2 covers 15 bases. J gave up 4 bases and V 6 bases, and 1 base lay outside the gene matches. Germline assignment: CDR1 SNHLY and CDR2 FYNNEI. This CDR3 spans 14 amino acids. The CDR3 DNA sequence: TGTGCCAGCAGGGGGACTAGCGGGGGGTACGAGCAGTACTTC. Amino acids: CASRGTSGGYEQYF. The full variable domain, completed using reference TRBV2 and TRBJ2-7, is EPEVTQTPSHQVTQMGQEVILRCVPISNHLYFYWYRQILGQKVEFLVSFYNNEISEKSEIFDDQFSVERPDGSNFTLKIRSTKLEDSAMYFCASRGTSGGYEQYFGPGTRLTVT.

The chain employs TRBV2 and TRBJ2-1; the match to TRBD2 covers 10 bases. V was clipped by 7 bases and J by 0 bases; unmatched bases: 9. The length of the CDR3 is 17 residues. Germline CDR1 is SNHLY and CDR2 is FYNNEI. The DNA of the CDR3 is TGTGCCAGCACCCTAGCGGGGGACCTACGCTCCTACAATGAGCAGTTCTTC. Translating gives CASTLAGDLRSYNEQFF.

The chain recombines TRBV7-2 with TRBJ2-6; D gene uncertain. The CDR3 has 16 residues. Trimming cost V 6 bases and J 0 bases, with 12 bases left between them. Germline assignment: CDR1 SGHTA and CDR2 FQGNSA. The CDR3 DNA sequence: TGTGCCAGCAGTTCGGACGGTTACTCTGGGGCCAACGTCCTGACTTTC. Translation: CASSSDGYSGANVLTF.